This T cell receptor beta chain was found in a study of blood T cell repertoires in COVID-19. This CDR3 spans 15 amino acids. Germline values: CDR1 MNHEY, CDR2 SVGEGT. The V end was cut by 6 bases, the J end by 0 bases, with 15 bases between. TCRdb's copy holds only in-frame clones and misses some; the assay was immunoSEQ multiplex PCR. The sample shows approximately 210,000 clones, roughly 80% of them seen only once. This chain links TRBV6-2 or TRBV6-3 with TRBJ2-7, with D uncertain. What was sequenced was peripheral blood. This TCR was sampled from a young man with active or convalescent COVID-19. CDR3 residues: CASSPQIDSSYEQYF. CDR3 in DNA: TGTGCCAGCAGCCCCCAGATAGACTCCTCCTACGAGCAGTACTTC.